This T cell receptor (beta chain) is drawn from a study of blood T cell repertoires in COVID-19. On the study more broadly: PBMCs, B-cell-depleted T cells, or T cells were the source of the cDNA or gDNA that made up the material.

This clone came up once. Per the authors' pipeline: Amplification from reference gene primers served as the basis for estimated nucleated cell counts. Assay: immunoSEQ multiplex PCR; the TCRdb copy retains only in-frame clones and omits some. That table furnishes V, J and clone size, whereas the DNA furnished D and trimming. Among about 310,000 clones listed, 75% to 90% were seen once. Germline V gene data show CDR1 as SGHNT and CDR2 as YYREEE (reference sequence). Deletions cut 0 bases from V and 1 base from J, with 16 bases between. CDR3 length: 18 amino acids. Sequenced sample: peripheral blood. The chain uses TRBV5-4 and TRBJ2-2, with D perhaps TRBD1 (5 bases). The receptor's source is a man between 18 and 35 years old with active or convalescent COVID-19. CDR3 DNA sequence: TGTGCCAGCAGCTTGGCCCAGGTTGCAGGGAAGAACACCGGGGAGCTGTTTTTT. Translation: CASSLAQVAGKNTGELFF. The whole variable domain, filled in from reference TRBV5-4 and TRBJ2-2, reads ETGVTQSPTHLIKTRGQQVTLRCSSQSGHNTVSWYQQALGQGPQFIFQYYREEENGRGNFPPRFSGLQFPNYSSELNVNALELDDSALYLCASSLAQVAGKNTGELFFGEGSRLTVL.